Each of the 18 T cell receptor beta chains below was sequenced from the same sample in a study of T cell repertoires in cytomegalovirus infection. Their antigens remain unidentified. Using its own MiXCR run on the reads, TCRdb lists one record per CDR3 protein. The data hold 200,000 or so distinct CDR3 sequences, with about 38% observed a single time. The starting material was CD8+ T cells from cultured PBMCs, obtained from culture after CMV antigen stimulation. The receptors here all came from a human donor in good health (CMV status not recorded). Some clones in this sample may be carry-over from other donors' samples.

The CDR3 sequence: CATSEGTSGNYEQYF. DNA for the CDR3: TGTGCCACCAGCGAAGGGACTAGCGGAAACTACGAGCAGTACTTC. The J gene is TRBJ2-7, the V gene TRBV15; 11 nucleotides align to TRBD2. The J segment lost 3 bases and the V segment lost 5 bases, leaving 6 bases of the junction unmatched. Germline V CDR1 and CDR2: LNHNV, YYDKDF (reference sequence). The CDR3 length is 15 residues.

This chain links TRBV24-1 with TRBJ2-3, with no clear D. This CDR3 spans 16 amino acids. Germline CDR1 KGHDR, CDR2 SFDVKD. V was pared by 3 bases and J by 3 bases, with 15 bases between. CDR3 amino acids: CATSDPRTAQTDTQYF. The DNA for the CDR3 is TGTGCCACCAGTGATCCAAGGACGGCCCAGACAGATACGCAGTATTTT.

This clonotype was seen a handful of times. The genes are TRBV7-6 and TRBJ2-7; D may correspond to TRBD1 or TRBD2 (5 bases each). Trimming pared 4 bases from V and 3 bases from J, leaving 10 bases between. Germline V CDR1 and CDR2: SGHVS, FNYEAQ. The CDR3 contains 13 residues. The CDR3 is CASSSGPFYEQYF. CDR3 DNA: TGTGCCAGCAGCTCGGGACCCTTCTACGAGCAGTACTTC.

This clonotype has a handful of counts. The rearrangement uses TRBV7-8 and TRBJ2-7; no firm D call. Germline V lookup: CDR1 SGHVS, CDR2 FQNEAQ. V was clipped by 3 bases and J by 7 bases, with 19 bases between them. This CDR3 spans 15 amino acids. This chain's CDR3 is CASSLGGRLRWEQYF. The CDR3 coding sequence is TGTGCCAGCAGCTTGGGTGGACGCCTACGATGGGAGCAGTACTTC.

Regarding this clonotype: Its ends do not fully match the called genes, so a read error is possible. The chain employs TRBV7-6 and TRBJ2-1, with TRBD2 identical over 15 bases. Germline V gene lookup returns CDR1 SGHVS and CDR2 FNYEAQ. This CDR3 has 23 amino acids. The CDR3 loop reads CASSFPGLAGGDTSSSSYNEQSF. DNA for the CDR3: TGTGCCAGCAGCTTCCCGGGACTAGCGGGGGGAGATACCTCCTCAAGCTCCTACAATGAGCAGTCCTTC.

This clonotype was counted a few times. This chain uses TRBV2 with TRBJ2-5, with 8 bases identical to TRBD1. V dropped 3 bases and J dropped 5; count of bases not matched to a gene: 11. The CDR3 is 16 amino acids. In germline, CDR1 is SNHLY, CDR2 FYNNEI. The CDR3 spells CASSESGQGALETQYF. DNA for the CDR3: TGTGCCAGCAGTGAGTCCGGTCAGGGGGCTTTGGAGACCCAGTACTTC.

This chain connects TRBV12-3 or TRBV12-4 to TRBJ2-3; no definite D call. V was cut by 2 bases and J by 3 bases, with 6 bases left in between. The CDR3 has 13 amino acids. The CDR3 loop reads CASSLRATDTQYF. The CDR3 region has the DNA TGTGCCAGCAGTTTAAGGGCTACAGATACGCAGTATTTT.

The sample holds a few counts of this clonotype. The chain joins TRBV28 to TRBJ2-7; tentatively, D is TRBD1 (6 bases). V was cut by 4 bases and J by 3 bases, with 22 bases left in between. The CDR3 runs to 17 residues. Germline V gene sequence: CDR1 MDHEN, CDR2 SYDVKM. The CDR3 DNA sequence: TGTGCCAGCAGTTCCGTTTTATCAGGGGCCCACCTCTACGAGCAGTACTTC. Translated, it gives CASSSVLSGAHLYEQYF.

This chain connects TRBV5-1 to TRBJ2-2; TRBD2 aligns across 8 bases. Germline CDR1 and CDR2: SGHRS and YFSETQ. The ends lost 2 bases at V and 5 bases at J; junction bases unmatched: 5. The CDR3 covers 15 residues. CDR3 bases: TGCGCCAGCAGCTTAGCGGGAGAAGGAACCGGGGAGCTGTTTTTT. Translating it yields CASSLAGEGTGELFF. The full variable domain, its missing parts supplied by reference TRBV5-1 and TRBJ2-2, is KAGVTQTPRYLIKTRGQQVTLSCSPISGHRSVSWYQQTPGQGLQFLFEYFSETQRNKGNFPGRFSGRQFSNSRSEMNVSTLELGDSALYLCASSLAGEGTGELFFGEGSRLTVL.

This clonotype was seen many times. This sequence joins TRBV7-3 and TRBJ1-1; possibly TRBD1 for D (5 bases). This CDR3 has 18 amino acids. Trimming shortened V by 5 bases and J by 1 base, and 23 bases separated the two germline ends. CDR1 and CDR2 (germline): SGHTA, FQGTGA. CDR3: CASSNTLRSRAENTEAFF. As DNA, the CDR3 is TGTGCCAGCAGCAACACCCTGAGATCCAGGGCGGAGAACACTGAAGCTTTCTTT.

This clonotype was picked up a small number of times. The chain recombines TRBV12-3 or TRBV12-4 with TRBJ1-1; perhaps TRBD1 as D (5 bases). The CDR3 is 15 residues long. V was cut by 6 bases and J by 0 bases, with 14 bases left in between. In DNA, the CDR3 is TGTGCCAGCAGCCCAGGGAGGATAATGAACACTGAAGCTTTCTTT. Translation gives CASSPGRIMNTEAFF.

This clonotype was seen only a few times. The gene calls are TRBV10-3 and TRBJ1-2; 7 positions match TRBD1. The CDR3 sequence is 15 residues long. The V and J ends lost 0 bases and 10 bases, in that order; junction bases with no gene match: 11. Germline CDR1 ENHRY, CDR2 SYGVKD. This chain's CDR3 is CAISESEGALRFYTF. The CDR3 DNA follows: TGTGCCATCAGTGAGTCGGAGGGGGCCCTCCGATTCTACACCTTC.

The chain is built from TRBV7-9 and TRBJ2-5, with 7 bases aligning to TRBD1. Germline assignment: CDR1 SEHNR and CDR2 FQNEAQ (reference sequence). The CDR3 is made up of 14 amino acids. CDR3 nucleotide sequence: TGTGCAGGCAGCTTAACAGGGGCATGGGAGACCCAGTACTTC. It is translated as CAGSLTGAWETQYF.

The sample holds a few counts of this clonotype. The gene calls are TRBV12-5 and TRBJ2-1; 10 bases are shared with TRBD2. J was trimmed by 3 bases and V by 3 bases; bases with no gene match: 14. CDR1 is LGHNT, CDR2 FRNRAP, per germline. The CDR3 is 19 amino acids. The CDR3 region is CASGFPGGSGGARYNEQFF. The CDR3 DNA is TGTGCTAGTGGTTTTCCTGGCGGAAGCGGGGGGGCCCGCTACAATGAGCAGTTCTTC.

The J gene is TRBJ1-5, the V gene TRBV18; possible D gene TRBD1, 5 bases. The length of the CDR3 is 19 residues. Trimming removed 1 base from V and 4 bases from J, with 23 bases in between. The germline gives CDR1 KGHSH, CDR2 LQKENI. The CDR3 sequence is CASSPLGQTTTRRNQPQHF. For the CDR3, the DNA is TGTGCCAGCTCACCACTGGGGCAGACCACCACCCGCCGGAATCAGCCCCAGCATTTT.

The CDR3 here is CASGRAGSIPYEQYF. CDR3 bases: TGTGCTAGTGGTCGAGCGGGTAGCATTCCCTACGAGCAGTACTTC. This sequence joins TRBV12-5 and TRBJ2-7; TRBD2 is a possible D gene (6 bases). This CDR3 is 15 amino acids long. The V end lost 5 bases, the J end lost 2 bases, and 16 bases lay between the germline ends. The germline V gene has CDR1 LGHNT and CDR2 FRNRAP.

This chain links TRBV11-2 with TRBJ2-7; D might be TRBD1 (6 bases). CDR1 and CDR2 from the germline V gene are SGHAT and FQNNGV. Deletions cut 6 bases from V and 0 bases from J, with 12 bases between. CDR3 length: 14 residues. The DNA of the CDR3 is TGTGCCAGCAGAGGGGGTCCCCCCTCCTACGAGCAGTACTTC. Residues: CASRGGPPSYEQYF.

In its sample, this clonotype was seen a few times. The chain joins TRBV7-6 to TRBJ1-2; no firm D call. Trimming stripped 1 base from V and 4 bases from J, with 7 bases between. CDR1 and CDR2 (germline): SGHVS, FNYEAQ. This CDR3 contains 13 residues. This CDR3 is CASSLVEVYGYTF. DNA for the CDR3: TGTGCCAGCAGCTTAGTTGAGGTCTATGGCTACACCTTC.